Sequencing of this TCR beta chain was carried out in a study of cytomegalovirus exposure and HLA in healthy donors. Study-wide results and limits: It was reported that the classifier diagnosed cytomegalovirus status with high specificity and sensitivity in both the original and validation cohorts.

The PCR ran on 60 Vbeta and 13 Jbeta primers. The repertoire was sequenced with immunoSEQ multiplex PCR; TCRdb's copy has only in-frame clones and lacks some. The sample has 150,000 to 200,000 clones, 70% to 90% seen once. This clone came up once. Antigen specificity is unknown. V lost 2 bases to trimming and J lost 6 bases, with 6 bases between them. Germline loops: CDR1 SGHRS, CDR2 YFSETQ. CDR3 length: 12 residues. This chain links TRBV5-1 with TRBJ2-1; D is ambiguous. The specimen was PBMCs. This clonotype originated in a young man in good health and CMV-seropositive. The CDR3 DNA reads TGCGCCAGCAGCTTTCAGTTCAATGAGCAGTTCTTC. It specifies CASSFQFNEQFF.